The 31 T cell receptor beta chains in this list originate from one sample, sequenced in a study of shared clonotypes between healthy human individuals. Profiled with immunoSEQ multiplex PCR; TCRdb holds only in-frame clones, not every one. The sample lists roughly 2.5 million clones, around 90% occurring once. Sequenced: naive CD4+ T cells sorted from blood. As to subset: CD45RA+ positively selected. These receptors all stem from a man between 18 and 29 years old in good health.

J is TRBJ1-6 and V is TRBV6-4; TRBD1 aligns across 9 bases. With 5 bases clipped from V and 8 bases from J, the junction kept 1 base outside the gene matches. Germline V gene lookup returns CDR1 MRHNA and CDR2 SNTAGT. The CDR3 is made up of 13 amino acids. In nucleotides, the CDR3 is TGTGCCAGCAGTCGGACAGGGGATTCACCCCTCCACTTT. Protein sequence: CASSRTGDSPLHF.

This clone was counted a single time. Other DNA variants within this sample encode the same CDR3. V usage is TRBV19 and J usage is TRBJ2-2; the D gene is possibly TRBD1 (5 bases). This CDR3 has 16 amino acids. The V gene's germline CDR1 is LNHDA and CDR2 SQIVND (reference sequence). With 2 bases removed from V and 1 base from J, the gap between germline ends came to 11 bases. This chain's CDR3 is CASSIQGALNTGELFF. The CDR3 nucleotides read TGTGCCAGTAGTATACAAGGGGCCCTGAACACCGGGGAGCTGTTTTTT.

The V gene is TRBV5-1, the J gene TRBJ2-5, with D possibly matching TRBD1 (6 bases). CDR1 SGHRS and CDR2 YFSETQ come from the germline V gene. Trimming left V 4 bases short and J 5 bases short, with 12 bases between. The CDR3 runs to 13 residues. The CDR3 is CASSITGTETQYF. Written as DNA, the CDR3 is TGCGCCAGCAGCATAACAGGGACGGAGACCCAGTACTTC.

The CDR3 loop reads CASSSQGFGANVLTF. The CDR3 DNA is TGCGCCAGCAGCTCCCAGGGATTTGGGGCCAACGTCCTGACTTTC. The rearrangement uses TRBV5-1 and TRBJ2-6, with a possible D match to TRBD1 (5 bases). The CDR3 consists of 15 residues. V was shortened by 3 bases and J by 3 bases, with 10 bases between the two germline ends. Germline CDR1 reads SGHRS; CDR2 reads YFSETQ.

In its sample, this clone was seen once. The chain is built from TRBV7-3 and TRBJ2-5, with D perhaps matching TRBD1 or TRBD2 (5 bases each). This CDR3 is 15 amino acids long. From germline, CDR1 is SGHTA and CDR2 FQGTGA. V gave up 0 bases and J gave up 4 bases, with 12 bases separating them. CDR3: CASSLTGTSSETQYF. The CDR3 bases are TGTGCCAGCAGCTTAACCGGGACCTCATCAGAGACCCAGTACTTC.

The chain employs TRBV7-8 and TRBJ2-4; tentative D call: TRBD1 (5 bases). CDR3 size: 13 residues. Germline V gives CDR1 SGHVS, CDR2 FQNEAQ. The V gene lost 2 bases and the J gene lost 6 bases, with 8 bases spanning the gap. The CDR3 spells CASSLKGSNIQYF. DNA of the CDR3: TGTGCCAGCAGCTTAAAGGGGTCAAACATTCAGTACTTC.

The V call is TRBV28, the J call TRBJ1-2; D might be TRBD1 (6 bases). The CDR3 has 12 residues. V shed 6 bases and J shed 5 bases, with 10 bases lying between them. Germline assignment: CDR1 MDHEN and CDR2 SYDVKM. The CDR3 protein is CASRPGVYGYTF. DNA of the CDR3: TGTGCCAGCAGACCAGGGGTTTATGGCTACACCTTC.

CDR3 in amino acids: CASSPDSKSSYEQYF. As DNA, the CDR3 is TGTGCCAGCTCACCAGACAGCAAGAGCTCCTACGAGCAGTACTTC. The chain joins TRBV18 to TRBJ2-7, with TRBD1 as a possible D gene (5 bases). Germline V gene data show CDR1 as KGHSH and CDR2 as LQKENI. The CDR3 is 15 amino acids. V gave up 2 bases and J gave up 0 bases, with 11 bases separating them. Supplemented by reference TRBV18 and TRBJ2-7, the full variable domain reads NAGVMQNPRHLVRRRGQEARLRCSPMKGHSHVYWYRQLPEEGLKFMVYLQKENIIDESGMPKERFSAEFPKEGPSILRIQQVVRGDSAAYFCASSPDSKSSYEQYFGPGTRLTVT.

The V gene is TRBV30, the J gene TRBJ2-3; a weak D match, TRBD2 (6 bases). Germline loops: CDR1 GTSNPN, CDR2 SVGIG (reference sequence). V was shortened by 1 base and J by 6 bases, with 17 bases between the two germline ends. This CDR3 region has 15 residues. The CDR3 DNA follows: TGTGCCTGGAGTGGAGCCCGGGGGTCGAGGGATACGCAGTATTTT. Translation: CAWSGARGSRDTQYF.

The chain recombines TRBV6-6 with TRBJ1-3; 10 bases line up with TRBD1. Germline V CDR1 and CDR2: MNHNY, SVGAGI (reference sequence). The CDR3 spans 12 residues. V shed 6 bases, J shed 10 bases, and the junction held 3 bases outside the gene matches. In DNA form, the CDR3 reads TGTGCCAGCAGGGGGACAGGGGAGACCATATATTTT. Translating it yields CASRGTGETIYF.

This chain joins TRBV5-6 and TRBJ2-1; no clear D gene. Trimming left V 4 bases short and J 4 bases short, with 6 bases between. Per germline, CDR1 SGHDT and CDR2 YYEEEE. This CDR3 comprises 12 residues. As DNA, the CDR3 is TGTGCCAGCAGCCCCCGTTACAATGAGCAGTTCTTC. Its protein product is CASSPRYNEQFF.

The J gene is TRBJ1-5, the V gene TRBV10-3; no definite D call. Trimming removed 10 bases from V and 4 bases from J, with 14 bases in between. The CDR3 contains 13 residues. Per germline, CDR1 ENHRY and CDR2 SYGVKD. CDR3 amino acids: CATTVAENQPQHF. The CDR3 bases are TGTGCCACCACCGTCGCGGAGAATCAGCCCCAGCATTTT.

This chain uses TRBV18 with TRBJ2-7; 11 nucleotides match TRBD2. The V gene end was trimmed by 4 bases and the J gene end by 0 bases; junction bases not matched to a gene: 5. Looked up from germline, CDR1 is KGHSH and CDR2 is LQKENI. This CDR3 has 16 residues. CDR3 coding DNA: TGTGCCAGCTCACAGACTAGCGGGACGAACTCCTACGAGCAGTACTTC. It translates to CASSQTSGTNSYEQYF.

The CDR3 sequence: CASRPKSTGELFF. CDR3 bases: TGTGCCAGCAGGCCTAAAAGCACCGGGGAGCTGTTTTTT. This chain links TRBV7-8 with TRBJ2-2; D gene ambiguous. The V gene's germline CDR1 is SGHVS and CDR2 FQNEAQ. CDR3 length equals 13 residues. Trimming left V 6 bases short and J 4 bases short, with 9 bases between.

The rearrangement links TRBV6-5 to TRBJ2-7, with D unclear. Germline V gives CDR1 MNHEY, CDR2 SVGAGI. Trimming cost V 0 bases and J 2 bases, with 14 bases left between them. The CDR3 spans 16 residues. CDR3 residues: CASSYSRAQRAYEQYF. CDR3 coding DNA: TGTGCCAGCAGTTACTCTCGAGCCCAGAGAGCCTACGAGCAGTACTTC.

V usage is TRBV28 and J usage is TRBJ1-5; D is undetermined. The germline V and J ends were trimmed by 6 bases and 0 bases, with 15 bases remaining between them. The CDR3 spans 16 residues. Germline assignment: CDR1 MDHEN and CDR2 SYDVKM. CDR3 amino acids: CASSQTKPYSNQPQHF. DNA of the CDR3: TGTGCCAGCAGCCAGACAAAGCCCTATAGCAATCAGCCCCAGCATTTT.

On this clone itself: One end of the junction fails to match germline, which may point to a read error. The chain carries TRBV7-8 and TRBJ1-2; 11 nucleotides agree with TRBD1. The germline CDR1 and CDR2 sequences are SGHVS and FQNEAQ. The CDR3 is made up of 15 amino acids. The CDR3 sequence is CASSLAGQGAGGYTF. The CDR3 nucleotides are TGTGCCAGCAGCCTAGCAGGACAGGGGGCAGGAGGCTACACCTTC.

This chain joins TRBV21-1 and TRBJ2-5; the D segment call TRBD2 is taken from the table without a DNA check. TRBV21-1 is a listed pseudogene. The CDR3 loop spans 16 amino acids. The chain's CDR3 is CASSAGLATFSETQYF. The CDR3 DNA is TGTGCCAGCAGCGCAGGACTAGCTACATTTTCTGAGACCCAGTACTTC.

The chain employs TRBV7-6 and TRBJ2-6, with 7 positions matching TRBD1. V gave up 5 bases and J gave up 2 bases; unmatched junction bases: 18. From germline, CDR1 is SGHVS and CDR2 FNYEAQ. The CDR3 is 20 amino acids. DNA of the CDR3: TGTGCCAGCAGCCCCAGCCCTAGGGGGACAGCCTCTACTGGGGCCAACGTCCTGACTTTC. Its translation: CASSPSPRGTASTGANVLTF.

As for this clone: The identical CDR3 is also encoded by other nucleotide sequences in the sample. This sequence joins TRBV5-1 and TRBJ1-1; 7 nucleotides line up with TRBD1. CDR1 is SGHRS and CDR2 is YFSETQ in the germline V gene. V gave up 5 bases and J gave up 4 bases; unmatched junction bases: 5. The CDR3 is 13 amino acids. CDR3 protein: CASSSGGGTEAFF. The CDR3 DNA sequence: TGCGCCAGCAGTTCAGGGGGAGGCACTGAAGCTTTCTTT.

This chain links TRBV10-3 with TRBJ2-1; 8 nucleotides line up with TRBD2. CDR3 size: 15 residues. Germline CDR1 ENHRY, CDR2 SYGVKD. The V and J ends lost 4 bases and 7 bases, in that order; junction bases with no gene match: 9. The chain's CDR3 is CAISVAGGGGNEQFF. The CDR3 DNA is TGTGCCATCAGTGTCGCGGGAGGAGGAGGGAATGAGCAGTTCTTC.

The chain couples TRBV4-1 to TRBJ2-1; 8 bases line up with TRBD2. The CDR3 spans 17 residues. V shed 3 bases and J 8 bases; nucleotides not matched to a gene: 15. Germline V gene sequence: CDR1 MGHRA, CDR2 YSYEKL. CDR3 sequence reads: CASSHDKAGENSHEQFF. CDR3 coding DNA: TGCGCCAGCAGCCATGATAAAGCGGGAGAAAATTCGCATGAGCAGTTCTTC.

V and J are TRBV27 and TRBJ1-5; possibly TRBD1 for D (5 bases). The CDR3 sequence is 15 residues long. Germline assignment: CDR1 MNHEY and CDR2 SMNVEV (reference sequence). Trimming pared 5 bases from V and 0 bases from J, leaving 11 bases between. The CDR3 spells CASSGIGHSNQPQHF. The CDR3 DNA sequence: TGTGCCAGCAGTGGGATAGGACATAGCAATCAGCCCCAGCATTTT.

The V call is TRBV27, the J call TRBJ2-7; 8 bases align to TRBD2. The length of the CDR3 is 11 residues. Germline CDR1 is MNHEY and CDR2 is SMNVEV (reference sequence). J gave up 7 bases and V 7 bases, and 3 bases lay outside the gene matches. CDR3: CASTGGREQYF. The CDR3 DNA is TGTGCCAGCACGGGGGGGCGTGAGCAGTACTTC.

Concerning this clone itself: The identical CDR3 is also encoded by other nucleotide sequences in the sample. This sequence joins TRBV6-1 and TRBJ1-5, with no clear D. This CDR3 is 13 amino acids long. Germline CDR1 and CDR2: MNHNS and SASEGT. V lost 5 bases and J 0 bases, leaving 5 bases between the germline ends. The CDR3 region is CASSSISNQPQHF. CDR3 bases: TGTGCCAGCAGTAGTATTAGCAATCAGCCCCAGCATTTT.

Here the CDR3 DNA reads TGTGCCAGCAGTGAAAGGACAGGGGTAGGGAATACGCAGTATTTT. It yields the protein CASSERTGVGNTQYF. The chain couples TRBV6-1 to TRBJ2-3; 9 nucleotides line up with TRBD1. The V gene end was trimmed by 2 bases and the J gene end by 7 bases; junction bases not matched to a gene: 7. This CDR3 region has 15 residues. Germline V gene lookup returns CDR1 MNHNS and CDR2 SASEGT.

This chain uses TRBV19 with TRBJ2-1; D not resolved. CDR1 is LNHDA and CDR2 is SQIVND in the germline V gene (reference sequence). The germline V and J ends were trimmed by 2 bases and 8 bases, with 13 bases remaining between them. This CDR3 has 14 residues. DNA for the CDR3: TGTGCCAGTAGTATATTAGACGATAAGGATGAGCAGTTCTTC. Its translation: CASSILDDKDEQFF.

This chain uses TRBV7-9 with TRBJ2-3; TRBD2 matches at 9 bases. Germline V lookup: CDR1 SEHNR, CDR2 FQNEAQ (reference sequence). After removal of 5 bases from V and 2 bases from J, the junction contained 17 bases not matched to a gene. This CDR3 has 19 amino acids. The CDR3 is CASSPGLAGLAGYTDTQYF. For the CDR3, the DNA is TGTGCCAGCAGCCCCGGGCTAGCGGGTCTAGCGGGGTACACAGATACGCAGTATTTT.

This chain uses TRBV18 with TRBJ2-3, with 10 bases matching TRBD2. The CDR3 loop spans 16 amino acids. Germline values: CDR1 KGHSH, CDR2 LQKENI. With 4 bases clipped from V and 1 base from J, the junction kept 5 bases outside the gene matches. The CDR3 DNA follows: TGTGCCAGCTCACGAGGGCTAGCGGGGGGCACAGATACGCAGTATTTT. This sequence encodes CASSRGLAGGTDTQYF.

V gene TRBV7-9 combines with J gene TRBJ1-3, with 7 bases identical to TRBD1. The CDR3 extends over 15 amino acids. Germline-derived CDR1 and CDR2 are SEHNR and FQNEAQ (reference sequence). V dropped 3 bases and J dropped 4; count of bases not matched to a gene: 6. In DNA form, the CDR3 reads TGTGCCAGCAGCTTCACGACAGGGTCCGGAAACACCATATATTTT. It yields the protein CASSFTTGSGNTIYF.

The chain links TRBV2 to TRBJ2-3; TRBD1 aligns across 10 bases. Germline V gene sequence: CDR1 SNHLY, CDR2 FYNNEI. The junction had 11 bases not matched to a gene; V was cut back by 6 bases and J by 5 bases. This CDR3 is built from 16 residues. The CDR3 bases are TGTGCCAGCAGGGCCGGACAGGGGGTTCGGGTAGATACGCAGTATTTT. Translating gives CASRAGQGVRVDTQYF.